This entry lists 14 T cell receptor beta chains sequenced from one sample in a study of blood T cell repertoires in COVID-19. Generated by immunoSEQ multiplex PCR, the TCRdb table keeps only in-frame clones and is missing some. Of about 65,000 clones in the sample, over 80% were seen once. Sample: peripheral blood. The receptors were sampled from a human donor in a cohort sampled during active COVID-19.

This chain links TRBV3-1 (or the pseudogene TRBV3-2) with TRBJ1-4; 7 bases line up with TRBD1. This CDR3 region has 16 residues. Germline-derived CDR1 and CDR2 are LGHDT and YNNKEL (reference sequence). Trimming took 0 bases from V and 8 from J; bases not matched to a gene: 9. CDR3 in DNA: TGTGCCAGCAGCCAAGATGTTTACAGGGGAGAGGAAAAACTGTTTTTT. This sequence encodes CASSQDVYRGEEKLFF.

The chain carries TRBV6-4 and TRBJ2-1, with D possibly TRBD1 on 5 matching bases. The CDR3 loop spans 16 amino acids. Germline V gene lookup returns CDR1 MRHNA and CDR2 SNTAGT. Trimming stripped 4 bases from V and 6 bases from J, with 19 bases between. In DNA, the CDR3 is TGTGCCAGCAGTGCCCAGGGTCACTATACCCCCAATGAGCAGTTCTTC. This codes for CASSAQGHYTPNEQFF.

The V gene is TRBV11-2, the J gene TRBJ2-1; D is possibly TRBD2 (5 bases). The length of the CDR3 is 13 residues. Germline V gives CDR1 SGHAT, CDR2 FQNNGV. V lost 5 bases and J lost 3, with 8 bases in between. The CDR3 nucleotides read TGTGCCAGCAGCCAAACTAGCTACAATGAGCAGTTCTTC. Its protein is CASSQTSYNEQFF. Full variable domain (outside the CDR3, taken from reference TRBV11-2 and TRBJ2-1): EAGVAQSPRYKIIEKRQSVAFWCNPISGHATLYWYQQILGQGPKLLIQFQNNGVVDDSQLPKDRFSAERLKGVDSTLKIQPAKLEDSAVYLCASSQTSYNEQFFGPGTRLTVL.

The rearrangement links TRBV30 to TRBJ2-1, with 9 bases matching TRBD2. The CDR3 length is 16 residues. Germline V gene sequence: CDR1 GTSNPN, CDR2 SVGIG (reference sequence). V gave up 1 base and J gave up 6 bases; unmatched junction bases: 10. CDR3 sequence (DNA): TGTGCCTGGAGTGAATACGTAGGGACTAGCTCCAATGAGCAGTTCTTC. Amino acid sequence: CAWSEYVGTSSNEQFF. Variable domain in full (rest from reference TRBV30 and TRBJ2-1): SQTIHQWPATLVQPVGSPLSLECTVEGTSNPNLYWYRQAAGRGLQLLFYSVGIGQISSEVPQNLSASRPQDRQFILSSKKLLLSDSGFYLCAWSEYVGTSSNEQFFGPGTRLTVL.

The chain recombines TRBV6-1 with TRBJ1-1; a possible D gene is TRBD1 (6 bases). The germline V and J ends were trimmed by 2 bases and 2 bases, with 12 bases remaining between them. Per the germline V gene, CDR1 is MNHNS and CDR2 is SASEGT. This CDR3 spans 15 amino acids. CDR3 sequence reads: CASSEIGQINTEAFF. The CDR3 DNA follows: TGTGCCAGCAGTGAAATCGGACAGATAAACACTGAAGCTTTCTTT.

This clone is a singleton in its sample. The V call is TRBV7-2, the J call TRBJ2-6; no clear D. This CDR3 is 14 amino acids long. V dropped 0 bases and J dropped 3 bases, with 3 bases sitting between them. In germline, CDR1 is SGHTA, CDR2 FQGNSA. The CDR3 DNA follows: TGTGCCAGCAGCTTAGCGCGTGGGGCCAACGTCCTGACTTTC. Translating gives CASSLARGANVLTF.

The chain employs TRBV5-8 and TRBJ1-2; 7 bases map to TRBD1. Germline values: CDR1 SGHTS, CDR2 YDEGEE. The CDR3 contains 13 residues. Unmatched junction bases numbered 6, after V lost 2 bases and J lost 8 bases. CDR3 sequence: CASSFRQGSGYTF. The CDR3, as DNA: TGTGCCAGCAGCTTTAGACAGGGAAGCGGCTACACCTTC.

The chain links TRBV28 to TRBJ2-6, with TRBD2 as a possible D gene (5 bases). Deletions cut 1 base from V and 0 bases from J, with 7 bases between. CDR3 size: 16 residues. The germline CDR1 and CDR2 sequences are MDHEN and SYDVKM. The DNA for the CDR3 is TGTGCCAGCAGTTTATTCGGGGACTCTGGGGCCAACGTCCTGACTTTC. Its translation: CASSLFGDSGANVLTF. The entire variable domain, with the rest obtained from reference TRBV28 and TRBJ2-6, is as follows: DVKVTQSSRYLVKRTGEKVFLECVQDMDHENMFWYRQDPGLGLRLIYFSYDVKMKEKGDIPEGYSVSREKKERFSLILESASTNQTSMYLCASSLFGDSGANVLTFGAGSRLTVL.

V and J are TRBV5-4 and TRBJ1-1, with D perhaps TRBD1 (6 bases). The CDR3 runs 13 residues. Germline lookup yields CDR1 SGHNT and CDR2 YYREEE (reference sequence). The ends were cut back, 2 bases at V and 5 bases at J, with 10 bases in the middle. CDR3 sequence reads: CASSLGGETEAFF. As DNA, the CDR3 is TGTGCCAGCAGCTTAGGGGGGGAGACTGAAGCTTTCTTT.

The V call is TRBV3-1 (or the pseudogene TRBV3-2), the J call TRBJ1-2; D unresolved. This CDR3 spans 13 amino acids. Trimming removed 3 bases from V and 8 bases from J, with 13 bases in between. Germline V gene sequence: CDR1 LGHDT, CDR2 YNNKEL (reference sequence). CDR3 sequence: CASSQGRERGYTF. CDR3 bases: TGTGCCAGCAGCCAGGGGAGGGAACGGGGCTACACCTTC.

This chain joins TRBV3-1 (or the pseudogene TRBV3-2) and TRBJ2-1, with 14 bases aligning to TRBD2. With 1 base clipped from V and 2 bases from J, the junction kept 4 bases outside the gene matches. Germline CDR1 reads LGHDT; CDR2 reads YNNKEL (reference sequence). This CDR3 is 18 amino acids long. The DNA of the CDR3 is TGTGCCAGCAGCCAAGTTGGACTAGCGGGGGGTACCTACAATGAGCAGTTCTTC. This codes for CASSQVGLAGGTYNEQFF.

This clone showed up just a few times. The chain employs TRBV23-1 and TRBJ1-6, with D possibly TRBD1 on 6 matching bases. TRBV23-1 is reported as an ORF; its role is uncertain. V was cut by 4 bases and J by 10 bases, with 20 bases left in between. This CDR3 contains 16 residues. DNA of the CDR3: TGCGCCAGCAGTCGACACAGGGAAGTTTCGGGATCACCCCTCCACTTT. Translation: CASSRHREVSGSPLHF.

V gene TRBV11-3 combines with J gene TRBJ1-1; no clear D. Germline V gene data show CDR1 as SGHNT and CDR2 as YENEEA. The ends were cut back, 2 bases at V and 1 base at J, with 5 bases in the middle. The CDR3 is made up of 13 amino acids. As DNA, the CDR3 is TGTGCCAGCAGCTTAAAGAGGAACACTGAAGCTTTCTTT. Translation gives CASSLKRNTEAFF.

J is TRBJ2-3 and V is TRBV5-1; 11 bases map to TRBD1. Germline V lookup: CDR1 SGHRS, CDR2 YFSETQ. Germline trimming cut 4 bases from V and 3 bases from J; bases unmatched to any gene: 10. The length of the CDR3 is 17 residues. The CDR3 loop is CASSPDLGDRGTDTQYF. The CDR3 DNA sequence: TGCGCCAGCAGCCCGGATCTGGGGGACAGGGGGACAGATACGCAGTATTTT.